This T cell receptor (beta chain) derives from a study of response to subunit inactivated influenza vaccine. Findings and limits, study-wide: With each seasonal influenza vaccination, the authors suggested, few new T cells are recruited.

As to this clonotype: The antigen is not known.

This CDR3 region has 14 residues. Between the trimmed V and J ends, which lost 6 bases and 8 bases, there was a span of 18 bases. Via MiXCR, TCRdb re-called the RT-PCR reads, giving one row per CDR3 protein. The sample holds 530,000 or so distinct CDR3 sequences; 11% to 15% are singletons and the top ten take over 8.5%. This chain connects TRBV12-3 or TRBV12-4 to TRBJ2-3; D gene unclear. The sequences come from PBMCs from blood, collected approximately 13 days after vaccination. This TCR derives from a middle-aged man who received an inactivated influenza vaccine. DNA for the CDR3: TGTGCCAGCAGAAGCGACACGAGCATGGCTACGCAGTATTTT. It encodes CASRSDTSMATQYF.